The clone carrying this TCR beta chain has just a few counts. Antigen specificity is unknown. The data belong to a study of cytotoxic CD8 clonotypes in ibrutinib-treated CLL. Study background: On average, each sample had some 260,000 productive templates and 94,082 productive rearrangements. Study outcomes and limitations: Clonality was higher at baseline than in age-matched healthy donors and tracked circulating CD8+ T-cell counts.

The germline V gene encodes CDR1 MGHRA and CDR2 YSYEKL. The CDR3 has 13 amino acids. Trimming removed 1 base from V and 3 bases from J, with 4 bases in between. The source of around 2 micrograms of genomic DNA for TCR beta libraries was cryopreserved PBMCs. This table comes from immunoSEQ multiplex PCR, and its TCRdb copy is limited to in-frame clones, with some not included. There are 150,000 or so clones in the sample; 70% to 80% occur only once, and roughly 12% lies in the top ten. This TCR was sampled from a human donor with chronic lymphocytic leukemia. The rearrangement uses TRBV4-1 and TRBJ1-5; the D is unclear. Material: PBMCs, obtained after 12 months of ibrutinib treatment. The CDR3 DNA reads TGCGCCAGCAGCCAAGCTCACAATCAGCCCCAGCATTTT. It specifies CASSQAHNQPQHF.